Below, 17 T cell receptor beta chains from the same sample are listed, as sequenced in a study of CD8+CD57+ T cells in acquired aplastic anemia. For sequencing, patients were chosen who had shown expansion of CD8+CD57+ cells by flow cytometry. Genomic DNA served as template for TCR beta VDJ and CDR3 profiling. TCRdb processed the reads anew with MiXCR; each CDR3 protein has one entry. The repertoire consists of 150,000 to 180,000 distinct CDR3 sequences, with approximately 52% occurring once and the leading ten covering more than 10%. Sequencing was performed on sorted CD4+, CD8+, or CD8+CD57+ T cells (not recorded which) from PBMCs. The receptors were gathered from a human donor with aplastic anemia.

The chain uses TRBV20-1 and TRBJ1-2; D gene uncertain. The germline gives CDR1 DFQATT, CDR2 SNEGSKA (reference sequence). V shed 6 bases and J shed 12 bases, with 11 bases lying between them. The CDR3 sequence is 9 residues long. CDR3 nucleotides: TGCAGTGCCGACTTTACACACACCTTC. Amino acid sequence: CSADFTHTF.

The rearrangement uses TRBV30 and TRBJ1-2; D remains ambiguous. The V gene's germline CDR1 is GTSNPN and CDR2 SVGIG (reference sequence). V lost 8 bases, J lost 8 bases, and 27 bases lay in between. CDR3 length: 15 amino acids. DNA of the CDR3: TGTGCCGGCCCAAGGGTGTTCGGCTACTACCGAGGCTACACCTTC. Protein product: CAGPRVFGYYRGYTF. The full variable domain, with the rest looked up from reference TRBV30 and TRBJ1-2, is SQTIHQWPATLVQPVGSPLSLECTVEGTSNPNLYWYRQAAGRGLQLLFYSVGIGQISSEVPQNLSASRPQDRQFILSSKKLLLSDSGFYLCAGPRVFGYYRGYTFGSGTRLTVV.

This clonotype occurred many times. V is TRBV6-1 and J is TRBJ1-6; D unresolved. CDR1 MNHNS and CDR2 SASEGT come from the germline V gene. The CDR3 spans 15 residues. The V and J ends lost 2 bases and 6 bases respectively, with 11 bases between them. The CDR3 DNA reads as TGTGCCAGCAGTGAACCGGCCAGTCTTAATTCACCCCTCCACTTT. It encodes CASSEPASLNSPLHF.

This chain uses TRBV7-3 with TRBJ1-2, with 7 nucleotides matching TRBD1. V dropped 4 bases and J dropped 7; count of bases not matched to a gene: 3. CDR1 and CDR2 (germline): SGHTA, FQGTGA. This CDR3 is 12 amino acids long. The CDR3: CASSWDSSGYTF. DNA of the CDR3: TGTGCCAGCAGCTGGGACAGCTCTGGCTACACCTTC.

The chain recombines TRBV20-1 with TRBJ2-1; 12 nucleotides match TRBD2. The CDR3 has 15 residues. V lost 3 bases to trimming and J lost 6 bases; unmatched junction nucleotides: 6. CDR1 and CDR2 (germline): DFQATT, SNEGSKA (reference sequence). The CDR3 is CSARLETSGGNEQFF. CDR3 bases: TGCAGTGCTAGGCTCGAGACTAGCGGGGGCAATGAGCAGTTCTTC.

V gene TRBV7-6 combines with J gene TRBJ2-5; D unclear. CDR1 and CDR2 from the germline V gene are SGHVS and FNYEAQ. CDR3 length: 15 residues. V lost 1 base and J lost 4, with 13 bases in between. The CDR3, as DNA: TGTGCCAGCAGCTTAGAGGAGCGTGTGCGAGAGACCCAGTACTTC. Translation: CASSLEERVRETQYF.

This clonotype came up many times. The rearrangement uses TRBV5-1 and TRBJ2-5; 10 positions match TRBD1. J gave up 5 bases and V 1 base, and 5 bases lay outside the gene matches. Germline V gene sequence: CDR1 SGHRS, CDR2 YFSETQ. The CDR3 runs 15 residues. CDR3 sequence (DNA): TGCGCCAGCAGCTTGTCGGGGACAGGGGCCGAGACCCAGTACTTC. This sequence encodes CASSLSGTGAETQYF.

V and J are TRBV19 and TRBJ2-7; D perhaps matches TRBD1 (5 bases). The germline V gene encodes CDR1 LNHDA and CDR2 SQIVND (reference sequence). Trimming left V 8 bases short and J 2 bases short, with 19 bases between. The CDR3 sequence is 15 residues long. CDR3 sequence reads: CASAPIPAGTYEQYF. The CDR3, as DNA: TGTGCCAGTGCCCCGATACCGGCAGGGACCTACGAGCAGTACTTC.

There are a few counts of this clonotype. V usage is TRBV4-3 and J usage is TRBJ2-2; D is perhaps TRBD1 (5 bases). The V gene lost 1 base and the J gene lost 6 bases, with 9 bases spanning the gap. This CDR3 contains 14 residues. Germline V gene sequence: CDR1 LGHNA, CDR2 YSLEER. In DNA form, the CDR3 reads TGCGCCAGCAGCCAAGGAGGACATTCCGGGGAGCTGTTTTTT. This sequence encodes CASSQGGHSGELFF.

The chain is built from TRBV11-2 and TRBJ2-3; 9 bases match TRBD2. This CDR3 contains 15 residues. Looked up from germline, CDR1 is SGHAT and CDR2 is FQNNGV. Trimming cost V 3 bases and J 4 bases; bases outside gene matches: 5. In DNA form, the CDR3 reads TGTGCCAGCAGCTTCATTAGCGGGAGTGCAGATACGCAGTATTTT. Translating gives CASSFISGSADTQYF.

This clonotype was seen at least ten times. The chain has TRBV10-3 and TRBJ2-1, with 12 bases that match TRBD2. The CDR3 covers 17 residues. CDR1 and CDR2 from the germline V gene are ENHRY and SYGVKD. V lost 2 bases to trimming and J lost 7 bases; unmatched junction nucleotides: 9. In DNA form, the CDR3 reads TGTGCCATCAGTGAGCGGGCTAGCGGGGGGGCTGGGAATGAGCAGTTCTTC. This translates into CAISERASGGAGNEQFF.

This clonotype has ten or more counts. The rearrangement links TRBV6-6 to TRBJ1-1, with D perhaps TRBD1 (5 bases). CDR1 is MNHNY and CDR2 is SVGAGI in the germline V gene (reference sequence). The CDR3 sequence is 15 residues long. Trimming pared 4 bases from V and 4 bases from J, leaving 16 bases between. The CDR3 coding sequence is TGTGCCAGCAGTTCCCCGGACATATGGGGCACTGAAGCTTTCTTT. Translation gives CASSSPDIWGTEAFF.

This chain joins TRBV6-6 and TRBJ1-2; D is ambiguous. The CDR3 length is 11 residues. V lost 11 bases, J lost 7 bases, and 14 bases lay in between. The V gene's germline CDR1 is MNHNY and CDR2 SVGAGI (reference sequence). The CDR3 sequence: CAGIPPLGYTF. Written as DNA, the CDR3 is TGTGCCGGGATACCCCCTCTTGGCTACACCTTC.

The rearrangement links TRBV29-1 to TRBJ2-7; weak D call: TRBD2 (5 bases). CDR1 is SQVTM and CDR2 is ANQGSEA in the germline V gene. CDR3 size: 11 residues. For the CDR3, the DNA is TGCAATAGTACCTTGAGGGACGAGCAGTACTTC. Amino acids: CNSTLRDEQYF.

This clonotype has at least ten counts. The chain combines TRBV13 with TRBJ2-7; 7 bases are shared with TRBD2. V dropped 5 bases and J dropped 5; count of bases not matched to a gene: 6. The germline V gene has CDR1 PRHDT and CDR2 FYEKMQ (reference sequence). The CDR3 is 13 residues long. This chain's CDR3 is CASSPWGRDEQYF. CDR3 DNA: TGTGCCAGCAGCCCCTGGGGGAGGGACGAGCAGTACTTC.

This chain links TRBV9 with TRBJ2-7; the match to TRBD1 covers 8 bases. This CDR3 spans 15 amino acids. CDR1 and CDR2 from the germline V gene are SGDLS and YYNGEE. V was pared by 0 bases and J by 2 bases, with 4 bases of the junction left unmatched. CDR3 residues: CASSVDGTGTYEQYF. The CDR3 DNA reads as TGTGCCAGCAGCGTAGATGGGACAGGTACCTACGAGCAGTACTTC.

The chain employs TRBV20-1 and TRBJ1-4, with D perhaps matching TRBD1 (5 bases). Between the trimmed V and J ends, which lost 6 bases and 10 bases, there was a span of 15 bases. Germline CDR1 DFQATT, CDR2 SNEGSKA (reference sequence). The CDR3 is 12 amino acids. The CDR3 DNA reads TGCAGTGCGCTCTTAAGGGGAAGAAAACTGTTTTTT. This gives the protein CSALLRGRKLFF.